Each of the 28 T cell receptor beta chains below was sequenced from the same sample in a study of T cell responses to AZD1222 COVID-19 vaccine (dated by TCRdb to the early 2020s). The library was built by means of the immunoSEQ multiplex PCR assay. In its TCRdb copy, this immuneACCESS table keeps in-frame sequences only and misses some clones. Where compared with another copy, unresolved V genes explain less than half of these, and the others have no known cause. For this sample the table gives under 130,000 clones, of which roughly nine tenths were detected only once. About 1.2% of the sample belongs to the ten largest clones. Interpreted using the paper, the time point label stands for: baseline before first vaccination. The sequenced sample was peripheral blood, obtained on day 0 of AZD1222 vaccination. The origin of the receptors is an adult in good health.

This clone was observed a single time. The chain joins TRBV6-5 to TRBJ1-2; unclear D gene. Trimming cost V 6 bases and J 4 bases, with 18 bases left between them. Germline CDR1 and CDR2: MNHEY and SVGAGI. The CDR3 is 15 residues long. The CDR3 coding sequence is TGTGCCAGCAGGGAGTCAGGTTTTGGAGCCTATGGCTACACCTTC. It codes for CASRESGFGAYGYTF.

Notes on this clone: One junction end disagrees with the germline gene, perhaps due to a read error. V and J are TRBV6-2 or TRBV6-3 and TRBJ1-2; D might be TRBD1 (6 bases). The CDR3 covers 11 residues. Germline lookup yields CDR1 MNHEY and CDR2 SVGEGT. CDR3: CASSPGTSSLF. The CDR3 DNA sequence: TGTGCCAGCAGTCCCGGGACATCGTCCCTCTTC.

The rearrangement links TRBV5-1 to TRBJ2-7; D may be TRBD2 (6 bases). V shed 4 bases and J shed 1 base, with 18 bases lying between them. CDR1 is SGHRS, CDR2 YFSETQ, per germline. This CDR3 is 16 amino acids long. CDR3 sequence reads: CASSARTSGPSYEQYF. The CDR3 DNA is TGCGCCAGCAGCGCCCGGACGAGCGGGCCATCCTACGAGCAGTACTTC.

This rearrangement joins TRBV6-6 to TRBJ1-2; D not certain. This CDR3 contains 15 residues. V lost 0 bases to trimming and J lost 3 bases, with 11 bases between them. Germline V gene lookup returns CDR1 MNHNY and CDR2 SVGAGI (reference sequence). The CDR3 spells CASSYSTPEDYGYTF. The DNA for the CDR3 is TGTGCCAGCAGTTACTCGACTCCGGAAGACTATGGCTACACCTTC.

V gene TRBV30 combines with J gene TRBJ2-7, with D maybe TRBD1 (6 bases). CDR3 length: 14 amino acids. Trimming removed 4 bases from V and 3 bases from J, with 16 bases in between. Germline CDR1 reads GTSNPN; CDR2 reads SVGIG (reference sequence). CDR3 coding DNA: TGTGCCTGGAAGCAACAGGGATACGGCTACGAGCAGTACTTC. Translated, it gives CAWKQQGYGYEQYF.

This chain connects TRBV5-4 to TRBJ2-3; TRBD2 aligns across 7 bases. J gave up 2 bases and V 0 bases, and 9 bases lay outside the gene matches. Germline V gene data show CDR1 as SGHNT and CDR2 as YYREEE (reference sequence). The CDR3 sequence is 17 residues long. CDR3 sequence: CASSLAPSGKATDTQYF. CDR3 nucleotides: TGTGCCAGCAGCTTGGCCCCCAGCGGGAAGGCCACAGATACGCAGTATTTT.

The V gene is TRBV5-5, the J gene TRBJ1-1, with D unresolved. This CDR3 is built from 13 residues. CDR1 and CDR2 (germline): SGHKS, YYEKEE (reference sequence). The V gene lost 3 bases and the J gene lost 0 bases, with 6 bases spanning the gap. DNA for the CDR3: TGTGCCAGCAGCTGGGGTTTGAACACTGAAGCTTTCTTT. The encoded protein is CASSWGLNTEAFF. The full variable domain, rest sourced from reference TRBV5-5 and TRBJ1-1, is DAGVTQSPTHLIKTRGQQVTLRCSPISGHKSVSWYQQVLGQGPQFIFQYYEKEERGRGNFPDRFSARQFPNYSSELNVNALLLGDSALYLCASSWGLNTEAFFGQGTRLTVV.

Only one count was recorded for this clone. The V and J genes are TRBV18 and TRBJ1-2; 9 bases are a match to TRBD1. V dropped 4 bases and J dropped 8; count of bases not matched to a gene: 8. The CDR3 is 14 residues long. The germline gives CDR1 KGHSH, CDR2 LQKENI. The CDR3: CASSLGTGMDGYTF. The CDR3 DNA reads as TGTGCCAGCTCACTAGGGACAGGGATGGACGGCTACACCTTC.

The chain recombines TRBV28 with TRBJ1-5; possibly TRBD1 for D (6 bases). The V end was cut by 4 bases, the J end by 5 bases, with 24 bases between. Germline-derived CDR1 and CDR2 are MDHEN and SYDVKM. CDR3 length equals 18 residues. The CDR3 bases are TGTGCCAGCAGTTCTGGGGGCTTTTCTCAGGGCACGCATCAGCCCCAGCATTTT. Protein sequence: CASSSGGFSQGTHQPQHF.

The chain employs TRBV28 and TRBJ2-3; TRBD1 aligns across 9 bases. This CDR3 contains 15 residues. The trim removed 6 bases at V and 4 bases at J, leaving 8 bases unmatched. Germline CDR1 reads MDHEN; CDR2 reads SYDVKM. The CDR3 DNA reads TGTGCCAGCAGCCCCTTTGGACAGGGGCCAGATACGCAGTATTTT. Protein product: CASSPFGQGPDTQYF.

The V and J genes are TRBV6-5 and TRBJ2-1; 8 nucleotides line up with TRBD1. CDR3 length: 12 residues. Germline lookup yields CDR1 MNHEY and CDR2 SVGAGI. The ends lost 7 bases at V and 6 bases at J; junction bases unmatched: 2. Here the CDR3 DNA reads TGTGCCAGCAAAACAGGGGGCAATGAGCAGTTCTTC. This encodes CASKTGGNEQFF.

V usage is TRBV6-2 or TRBV6-3 and J usage is TRBJ1-4; D is possibly TRBD1 (5 bases). V was trimmed by 6 bases and J by 3 bases, leaving 11 bases between them. Germline V gene data show CDR1 as MNHEY and CDR2 as SVGEGT. CDR3 length: 14 residues. This CDR3 is CASSSGRANEKLFF. The CDR3 bases are TGTGCCAGCAGCTCGGGACGGGCTAATGAAAAACTGTTTTTT.

The V gene is TRBV11-2, the J gene TRBJ2-1; the D gene is possibly TRBD2 (6 bases). The germline V and J ends were trimmed by 6 bases and 6 bases, with 15 bases remaining between them. The germline gives CDR1 SGHAT, CDR2 FQNNGV. This CDR3 comprises 14 residues. The CDR3 nucleotides read TGTGCCAGCAGTCAGACTAGTGTCCTCAATGAGCAGTTCTTC. This sequence encodes CASSQTSVLNEQFF. Supplemented by reference TRBV11-2 and TRBJ2-1, the full variable domain reads EAGVAQSPRYKIIEKRQSVAFWCNPISGHATLYWYQQILGQGPKLLIQFQNNGVVDDSQLPKDRFSAERLKGVDSTLKIQPAKLEDSAVYLCASSQTSVLNEQFFGPGTRLTVL.

The chain uses TRBV6-5 and TRBJ2-5, with 15 bases lining up with TRBD2. This CDR3 is built from 16 residues. Trimming removed 4 bases from V and 5 bases from J; junction bases left unmatched: 5. Germline V gene data show CDR1 as MNHEY and CDR2 as SVGAGI. The CDR3 here is CASSSGLAGGQETQYF. In DNA, the CDR3 is TGTGCCAGCAGTTCAGGACTAGCGGGGGGGCAGGAGACCCAGTACTTC.

The chain has TRBV5-8 and TRBJ1-4; D gene uncertain. The CDR3 loop spans 14 amino acids. The germline V gene has CDR1 SGHTS and CDR2 YDEGEE. V was pared by 0 bases and J by 4 bases, with 7 bases between. The CDR3 spells CASSLERSNEKLFF. The CDR3 DNA follows: TGTGCCAGCAGCTTGGAACGAAGTAATGAAAAACTGTTTTTT.

The table lists this clone with a few counts. The chain joins TRBV3-1 (or the pseudogene TRBV3-2) to TRBJ1-2; D uncertain. The CDR3 contains 13 residues. V was trimmed by 4 bases and J by 1 base, leaving 7 bases between them. The germline CDR1 and CDR2 sequences are LGHDT and YNNKEL (reference sequence). The CDR3 DNA reads as TGTGCCAGCAGCCGCGAGGTTAACTATGGCTACACCTTC. This encodes CASSREVNYGYTF.

This chain links TRBV5-1 with TRBJ1-1, with 8 bases identical to TRBD1. CDR3 size: 16 residues. The germline V gene encodes CDR1 SGHRS and CDR2 YFSETQ. J lost 2 bases, V lost 0 bases, and 6 bases had no gene match. The CDR3 bases are TGCGCCAGCAGCTTGGGACCAGGACAGGGTAACACTGAAGCTTTCTTT. It specifies CASSLGPGQGNTEAFF.

The chain recombines TRBV29-1 with TRBJ2-1; 10 nucleotides line up with TRBD1. CDR1 SQVTM and CDR2 ANQGSEA come from the germline V gene. The CDR3 length is 16 residues. V lost 3 bases and J lost 6; bases outside the gene matches: 11. CDR3 nucleotides: TGCAGCGTTGACCTCTGGACAGGGGGGGCCTCCAATGAGCAGTTCTTC. Its protein is CSVDLWTGGASNEQFF.

The J gene is TRBJ2-5, the V gene TRBV7-2; the match to TRBD1 covers 10 bases. The CDR3 loop spans 14 amino acids. The germline V gene encodes CDR1 SGHTA and CDR2 FQGNSA. V was pared by 3 bases and J by 4 bases, with 2 bases of the junction left unmatched. DNA of the CDR3: TGTGCCAGCAGCTTCGGGACAGGGGTAGAGACCCAGTACTTC. It translates to CASSFGTGVETQYF.

The CDR3 sequence: CASSLAASGGSSYNEQFF. As DNA, the CDR3 is TGTGCCAGCAGCTTGGCCGCTAGCGGGGGGAGCTCCTACAATGAGCAGTTCTTC. The J gene is TRBJ2-1, the V gene TRBV5-8, with 11 positions matching TRBD2. Germline V CDR1 and CDR2: SGHTS, YDEGEE. This CDR3 is 18 amino acids long. Losses at the gene ends were 0 bases for V and 0 bases for J; bases not matched to a gene: 5.

This clone was detected only once. The gene calls are TRBV6-5 and TRBJ1-2; D possibly corresponds to TRBD1 (5 bases). CDR3 length equals 11 residues. Trimming removed 8 bases from V and 7 bases from J, with 11 bases in between. Germline loops: CDR1 MNHEY, CDR2 SVGAGI. The CDR3 DNA reads as TGTGCCAGCGGGGCAGGGCTTGGCTACACCTTC. It translates to CASGAGLGYTF.

As DNA, the CDR3 is TGTGCCAGCAAAGAAGGGGGACAGCGCAATCAGCCCCAGCATTTT. Translation: CASKEGGQRNQPQHF. This chain uses TRBV21-1 with TRBJ1-5; the table's D call, TRBD1, has no DNA check behind it. TRBV21-1 is tagged as a pseudogene. The CDR3 spans 15 residues.

The chain has TRBV7-3 and TRBJ1-2; TRBD1 is a possible D gene (6 bases). Trimming took off 0 bases at V and 0 bases at J, with 8 bases between the two ends. This CDR3 has 15 amino acids. CDR1 and CDR2 from the germline V gene are SGHTA and FQGTGA. The CDR3 loop reads CASSLTRQANYGYTF. CDR3 DNA: TGTGCCAGCAGCTTAACTCGACAGGCTAACTATGGCTACACCTTC.

The chain recombines TRBV10-3 with TRBJ1-2; D may be TRBD1 (5 bases). V shed 5 bases and J shed 4 bases, with 11 bases lying between them. Per germline, CDR1 ENHRY and CDR2 SYGVKD. The CDR3 runs to 13 residues. The CDR3 nucleotides are TGTGCCATCAGTCCGGGACGAGGCTATGGCTACACCTTC. Translation gives CAISPGRGYGYTF.

The V gene is TRBV7-2, the J gene TRBJ2-1; 8 bases map to TRBD2. The CDR3 has 15 amino acids. CDR1 is SGHTA, CDR2 FQGNSA, per germline. Unmatched junction bases numbered 3, after V lost 5 bases and J lost 0 bases. CDR3 residues: CASSRGLDSYNEQFF. CDR3 DNA: TGTGCCAGCAGCCGGGGACTAGACTCCTACAATGAGCAGTTCTTC.

A remark on this clone: The junction and the germline gene differ at one end; a read error may be behind it. The CDR3, as DNA: TGCAGCGTCGGAACAGGGGGCGTGTGGATCTTC. As protein: CSVGTGGVWIF. This sequence joins TRBV29-1 and TRBJ2-1; TRBD1 matches 9 bases. The CDR3 runs 11 residues. CDR1 is SQVTM, CDR2 ANQGSEA, per germline.

The chain recombines TRBV4-3 with TRBJ1-3; tentative D call: TRBD1 (6 bases). The CDR3 runs to 17 residues. Per germline, CDR1 LGHNA and CDR2 YSLEER. Trimming took 2 bases from V and 0 from J, leaving 14 bases between them. The CDR3 loop is CASSQNPGEGSGNTIYF. CDR3 in DNA: TGCGCCAGCAGCCAAAATCCAGGGGAGGGCTCTGGAAACACCATATATTTT.

This clone came up a few times. The chain has TRBV30 and TRBJ1-6, with D possibly TRBD1 on 6 matching bases. From germline, CDR1 is GTSNPN and CDR2 SVGIG (reference sequence). The germline V and J ends were trimmed by 2 bases and 11 bases, with 13 bases remaining between them. CDR3 length equals 13 residues. The CDR3 here is CAWSPGGETPLHF. DNA of the CDR3: TGTGCCTGGAGTCCGGGGGGCGAGACACCCCTCCACTTT.